The T cell receptor beta chain described here comes from a study of T cell repertoires in cytomegalovirus infection. Each CDR3 protein is one row after TCRdb ran MiXCR on the reads. The table has around 120,000 distinct CDR3 sequences, 8.8% seen once. Looked up from germline, CDR1 is SQVTM and CDR2 is ANQGSEA. The trim removed 4 bases at V and 0 bases at J, leaving 15 bases unmatched. The CDR3 has 19 residues. The chain links TRBV29-1 to TRBJ2-1; 10 bases line up with TRBD2. The source of this sequence is a human donor in good health (CMV status not recorded). Some clones in this sample may be carry-over from other donors' samples. The sequencing sample was made of PBMCs. CDR3 sequence: CSVAIFPSGGLNSYNEQFF. The CDR3 DNA is TGCAGCGTTGCTATCTTTCCTAGCGGGGGCCTTAACTCCTACAATGAGCAGTTCTTC.